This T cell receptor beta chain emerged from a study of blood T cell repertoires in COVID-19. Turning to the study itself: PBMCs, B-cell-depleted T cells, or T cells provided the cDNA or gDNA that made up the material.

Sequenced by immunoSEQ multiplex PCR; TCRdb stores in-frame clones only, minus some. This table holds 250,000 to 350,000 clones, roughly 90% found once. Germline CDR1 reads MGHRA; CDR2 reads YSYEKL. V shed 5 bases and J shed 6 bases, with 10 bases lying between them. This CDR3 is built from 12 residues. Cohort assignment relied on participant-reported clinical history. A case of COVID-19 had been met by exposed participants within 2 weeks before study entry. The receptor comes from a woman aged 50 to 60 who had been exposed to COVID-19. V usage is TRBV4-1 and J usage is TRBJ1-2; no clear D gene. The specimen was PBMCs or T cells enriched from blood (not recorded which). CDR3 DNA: TGCGCCAGCAGCGGGTTGAGGGATGGCTACACCTTC. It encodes CASSGLRDGYTF.